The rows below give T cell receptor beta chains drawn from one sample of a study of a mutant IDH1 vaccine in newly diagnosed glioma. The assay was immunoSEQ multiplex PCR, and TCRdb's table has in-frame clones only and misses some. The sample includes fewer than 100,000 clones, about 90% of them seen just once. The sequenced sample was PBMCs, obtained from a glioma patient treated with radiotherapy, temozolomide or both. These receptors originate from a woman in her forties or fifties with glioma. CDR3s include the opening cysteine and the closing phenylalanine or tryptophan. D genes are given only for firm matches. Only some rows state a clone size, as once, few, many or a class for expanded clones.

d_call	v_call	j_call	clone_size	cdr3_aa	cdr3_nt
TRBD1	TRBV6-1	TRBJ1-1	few	CASSVPDRGNTEAFF	TGTGCCAGCAGTGTTCCTGACAGGGGTAACACTGAAGCTTTCTTT
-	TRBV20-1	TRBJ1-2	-	CSAANYGYTF	TGCAGTGCCGCCAACTATGGCTACACCTTC
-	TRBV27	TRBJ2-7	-	CASSYRGAWEQYF	TGTGCCAGCAGTTATCGGGGGGCCTGGGAGCAGTACTTC
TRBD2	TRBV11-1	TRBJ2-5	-	CASSLGTGGPQETQYF	TGTGCCAGCAGCTTAGGAACGGGAGGGCCCCAAGAGACCCAGTACTTC
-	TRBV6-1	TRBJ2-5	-	CASSWHSDQETQYF	TGTGCCAGCAGTTGGCATAGCGACCAAGAGACCCAGTACTTC
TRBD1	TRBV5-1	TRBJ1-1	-	CASSLDLWDRGQRETEAFF	TGCGCCAGCAGCTTGGATCTGTGGGACAGGGGGCAAAGGGAGACTGAAGCTTTCTTT
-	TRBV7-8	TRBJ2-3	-	CASSLEGGGVSTDTQYF	TGTGCCAGCAGCTTAGAGGGGGGAGGCGTATCCACAGATACGCAGTATTTT
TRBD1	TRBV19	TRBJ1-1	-	CASSTLPGQGAGTEAFF	TGTGCCAGTAGTACCCTACCGGGACAGGGGGCGGGCACTGAAGCTTTCTTT
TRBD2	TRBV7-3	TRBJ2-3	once	CASSLRLAGMGDTQYF	TGTGCCAGCAGCCTCCGTTTAGCGGGTATGGGAGATACGCAGTATTTT
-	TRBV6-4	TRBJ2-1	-	CASSDSGRASYNEQFF	TGTGCCAGCAGTGACTCGGGCCGAGCCTCCTACAATGAGCAGTTCTTC
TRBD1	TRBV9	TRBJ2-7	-	CASSVGDRGVYEQYF	TGTGCCAGCAGCGTCGGGGACAGGGGGGTCTACGAGCAGTACTTC
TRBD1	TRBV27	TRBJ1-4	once	CASSSDRGLGEKLFF	TGTGCCAGCAGTTCGGACAGGGGATTAGGTGAAAAACTGTTTTTT
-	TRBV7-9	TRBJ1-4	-	CASSWADEKLFF	TGTGCCAGCAGCTGGGCGGATGAAAAACTGTTTTTT
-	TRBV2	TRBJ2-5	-	CASNQRGQETQYF	TGTGCCAGCAACCAGCGAGGCCAAGAGACCCAGTACTTC
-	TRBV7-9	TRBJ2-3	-	CASVVKQGLDTQYF	TGTGCCAGCGTTGTTAAGCAGGGCTTAGATACGCAGTATTTT
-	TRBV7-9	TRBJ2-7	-	CASSSQSDEQYF	TGTGCCAGCAGCTCCCAGTCGGACGAGCAGTACTTC
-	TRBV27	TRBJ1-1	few	CASSRIENTEAFF	TGTGCCAGCAGCCGAATCGAGAACACTGAAGCTTTCTTT
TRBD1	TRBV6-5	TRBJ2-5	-	CASSRGTGRETQYF	TGTGCCAGCAGTAGGGGGACAGGGAGGGAGACCCAGTACTTC
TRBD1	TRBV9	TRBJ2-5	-	CASSARTGAETQYF	TGTGCCAGCAGCGCTCGGACAGGGGCAGAGACCCAGTACTTC
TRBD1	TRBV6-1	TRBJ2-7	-	CASSEAGDRGRYEQYF	TGTGCCAGCAGTGAGGCCGGAGACAGGGGACGGTACGAGCAGTACTTC
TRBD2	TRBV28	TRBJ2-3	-	CASSFLSFRLASDTQYF	TGTGCCAGCAGTTTTTTGAGTTTCCGACTAGCGAGTGATACGCAGTATTTT
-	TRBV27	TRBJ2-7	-	CASMIFGGRGSYEQYF	TGTGCCAGCATGATCTTTGGTGGGAGAGGGTCATACGAGCAGTACTTC
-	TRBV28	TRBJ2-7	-	CASSHRKPPFEQYF	TGTGCCAGCAGTCACCGGAAACCCCCTTTCGAGCAGTACTTC
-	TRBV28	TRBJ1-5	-	CASSEGNQPQHF	TGTGCCAGCAGTGAGGGGAATCAGCCCCAGCATTTT
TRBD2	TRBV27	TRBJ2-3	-	CASRKAGGADTQYF	TGTGCCAGCAGGAAAGCGGGAGGGGCAGATACGCAGTATTTT
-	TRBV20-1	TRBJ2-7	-	CSARGAYEQYF	TGCAGTGCCAGAGGAGCCTACGAGCAGTACTTC
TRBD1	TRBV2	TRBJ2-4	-	CASREQGAKNIQYF	TGTGCCAGCAGGGAACAGGGGGCCAAAAACATTCAGTACTTC
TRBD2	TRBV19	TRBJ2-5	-	CASSTRGLAGGQETQYF	TGTGCCAGTAGTACCCGGGGACTAGCGGGAGGGCAAGAGACCCAGTACTTC
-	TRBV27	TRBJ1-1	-	CASSLRGGTEAFF	TGTGCCAGCAGTTTGAGGGGGGGCACTGAAGCTTTCTTT
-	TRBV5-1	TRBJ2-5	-	CASSAGGTRQETQYF	TGCGCCAGCAGCGCAGGGGGGACCCGTCAAGAGACCCAGTACTTC
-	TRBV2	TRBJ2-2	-	CASSGVGGELFF	TGTGCCAGCAGTGGTGTGGGAGGGGAGCTGTTTTTT
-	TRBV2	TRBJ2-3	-	CASSRHTDTQYF	TGTGCCAGCAGCCGACACACAGATACGCAGTATTTT
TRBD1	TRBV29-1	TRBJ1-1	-	CSVMGQLNTEAFF	TGCAGCGTCATGGGACAGTTGAACACTGAAGCTTTCTTT
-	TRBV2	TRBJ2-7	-	CAKSPGGYEQYF	TGTGCCAAAAGCCCCGGGGGTTACGAGCAGTACTTC
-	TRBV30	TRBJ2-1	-	CAWSVLALQFF	TGTGCCTGGAGTGTACTCGCGCTGCAGTTCTTC
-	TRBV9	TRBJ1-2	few	CASSEREGEVRGYTF	TGTGCCAGCAGCGAGAGGGAGGGGGAGGTTAGGGGCTACACCTTC
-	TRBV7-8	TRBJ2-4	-	CASSSPIKNIQYF	TGTGCCAGCAGCTCCCCCATAAAAAACATTCAGTACTTC
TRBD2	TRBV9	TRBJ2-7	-	CASRGLAGYYEQYF	TGTGCCAGCAGGGGACTAGCGGGTTACTACGAGCAGTACTTC